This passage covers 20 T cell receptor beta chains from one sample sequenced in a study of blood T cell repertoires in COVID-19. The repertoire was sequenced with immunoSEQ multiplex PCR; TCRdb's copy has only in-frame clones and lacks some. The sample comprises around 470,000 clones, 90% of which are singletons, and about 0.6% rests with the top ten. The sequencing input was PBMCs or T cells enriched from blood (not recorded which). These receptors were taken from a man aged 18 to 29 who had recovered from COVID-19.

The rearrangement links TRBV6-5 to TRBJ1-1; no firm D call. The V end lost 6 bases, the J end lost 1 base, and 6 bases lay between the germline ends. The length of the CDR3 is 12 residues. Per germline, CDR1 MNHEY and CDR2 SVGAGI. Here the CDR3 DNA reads TGTGCCAGCAGCGAGCAGAACACTGAAGCTTTCTTT. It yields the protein CASSEQNTEAFF.

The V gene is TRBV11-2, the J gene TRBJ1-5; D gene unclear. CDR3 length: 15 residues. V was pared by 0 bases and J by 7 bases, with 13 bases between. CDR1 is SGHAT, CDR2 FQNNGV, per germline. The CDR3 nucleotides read TGTGCCAGCAGCTTAGATTTGTCGGGAACACAGCCCCAGCATTTT. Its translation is CASSLDLSGTQPQHF. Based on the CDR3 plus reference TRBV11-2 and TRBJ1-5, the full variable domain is EAGVAQSPRYKIIEKRQSVAFWCNPISGHATLYWYQQILGQGPKLLIQFQNNGVVDDSQLPKDRFSAERLKGVDSTLKIQPAKLEDSAVYLCASSLDLSGTQPQHFGDGTRLSIL.

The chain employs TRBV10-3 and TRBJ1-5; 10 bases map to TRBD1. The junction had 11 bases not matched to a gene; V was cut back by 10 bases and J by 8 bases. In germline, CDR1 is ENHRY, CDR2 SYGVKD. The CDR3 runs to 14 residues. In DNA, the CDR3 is TGTGCCAGCACCGGTGGGACAGGGGTGGAGCCCCAGCATTTT. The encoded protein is CASTGGTGVEPQHF.

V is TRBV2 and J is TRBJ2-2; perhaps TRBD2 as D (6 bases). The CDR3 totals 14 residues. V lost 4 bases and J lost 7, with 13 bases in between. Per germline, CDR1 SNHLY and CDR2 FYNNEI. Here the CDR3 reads CASSVREAGGELFF. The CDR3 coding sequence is TGTGCCAGCAGTGTAAGGGAGGCTGGCGGGGAGCTGTTTTTT.

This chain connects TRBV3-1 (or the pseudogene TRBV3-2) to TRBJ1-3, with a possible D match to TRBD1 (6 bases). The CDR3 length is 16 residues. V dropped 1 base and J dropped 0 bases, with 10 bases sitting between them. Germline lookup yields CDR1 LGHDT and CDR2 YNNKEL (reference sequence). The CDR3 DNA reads TGTGCCAGCAGCCAAGTTACAGGGTTCTCTGGAAACACCATATATTTT. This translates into CASSQVTGFSGNTIYF.

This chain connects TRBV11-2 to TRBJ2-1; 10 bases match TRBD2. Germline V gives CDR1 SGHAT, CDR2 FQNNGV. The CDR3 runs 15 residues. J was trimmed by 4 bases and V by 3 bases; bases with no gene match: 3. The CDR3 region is CASSFASGSYNEQFF. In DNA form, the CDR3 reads TGTGCCAGCAGCTTTGCTAGCGGGAGTTACAATGAGCAGTTCTTC.

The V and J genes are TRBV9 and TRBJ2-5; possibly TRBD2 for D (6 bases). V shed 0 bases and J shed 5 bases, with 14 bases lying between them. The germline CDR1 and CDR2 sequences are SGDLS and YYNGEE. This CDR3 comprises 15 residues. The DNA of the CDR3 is TGTGCCAGCAGCGTAGGGTGGCGGGATGGGGAGACCCAGTACTTC. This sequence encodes CASSVGWRDGETQYF.

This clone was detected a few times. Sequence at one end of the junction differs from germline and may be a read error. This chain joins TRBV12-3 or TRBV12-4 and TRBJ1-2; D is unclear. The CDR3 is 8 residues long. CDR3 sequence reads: CASSPRDF. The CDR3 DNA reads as TGTGCCAGCAGCCCGAGGGATTTC.

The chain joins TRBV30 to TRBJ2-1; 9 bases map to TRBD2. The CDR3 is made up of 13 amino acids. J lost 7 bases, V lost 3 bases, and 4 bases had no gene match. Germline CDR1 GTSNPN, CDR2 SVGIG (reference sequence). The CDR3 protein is CAWRTSGQNEQFF. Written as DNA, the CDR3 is TGTGCCTGGAGGACTAGCGGACAGAATGAGCAGTTCTTC.

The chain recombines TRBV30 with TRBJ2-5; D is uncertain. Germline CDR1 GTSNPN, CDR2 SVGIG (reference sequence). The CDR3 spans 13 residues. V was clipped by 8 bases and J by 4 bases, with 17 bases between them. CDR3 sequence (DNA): TGTGCCCGGTCGGTTGGCGGTAGAGAGACCCAGTACTTC. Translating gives CARSVGGRETQYF.

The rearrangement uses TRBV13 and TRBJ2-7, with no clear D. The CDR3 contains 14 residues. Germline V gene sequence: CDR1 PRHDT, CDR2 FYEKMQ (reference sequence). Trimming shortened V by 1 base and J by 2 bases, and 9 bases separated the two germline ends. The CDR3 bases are TGTGCCAGCAGCTTAGTGGTCAGGACCTACGAGCAGTACTTC. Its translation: CASSLVVRTYEQYF.

The CDR3 protein is CASSLETGAYEQYF. As DNA, the CDR3 is TGTGCCAGCAGCTTAGAAACAGGGGCCTACGAGCAGTACTTC. The rearrangement uses TRBV7-6 and TRBJ2-7; TRBD1 agrees at 7 bases. J gave up 2 bases and V 1 base, and 2 bases lay outside the gene matches. Germline CDR1 is SGHVS and CDR2 is FNYEAQ. The CDR3 contains 14 residues.

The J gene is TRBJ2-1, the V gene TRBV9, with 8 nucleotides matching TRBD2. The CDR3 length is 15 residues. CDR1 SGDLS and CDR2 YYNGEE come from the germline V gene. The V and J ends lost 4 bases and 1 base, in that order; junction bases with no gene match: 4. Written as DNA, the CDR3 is TGTGCCAGCAGCTCCGGGAGGGGTTCCTACAATGAGCAGTTCTTC. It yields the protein CASSSGRGSYNEQFF. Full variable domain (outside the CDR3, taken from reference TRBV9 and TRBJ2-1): DSGVTQTPKHLITATGQRVTLRCSPRSGDLSVYWYQQSLDQGLQFLIQYYNGEERAKGNILERFSAQQFPDLHSELNLSSLELGDSALYFCASSSGRGSYNEQFFGPGTRLTVL.

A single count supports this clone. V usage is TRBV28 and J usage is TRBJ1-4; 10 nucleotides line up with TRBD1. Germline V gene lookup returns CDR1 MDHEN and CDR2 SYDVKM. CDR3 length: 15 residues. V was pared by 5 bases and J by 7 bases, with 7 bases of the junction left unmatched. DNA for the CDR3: TGTGCCAGCAGTCCGGTGGGACAGGGGACTGAAAAACTGTTTTTT. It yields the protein CASSPVGQGTEKLFF.

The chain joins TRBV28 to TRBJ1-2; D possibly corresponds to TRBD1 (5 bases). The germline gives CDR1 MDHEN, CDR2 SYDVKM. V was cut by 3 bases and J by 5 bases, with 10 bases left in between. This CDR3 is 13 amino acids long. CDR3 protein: CASSFRAPYGYTF. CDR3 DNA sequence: TGTGCCAGCAGTTTCAGGGCCCCATATGGCTACACCTTC.

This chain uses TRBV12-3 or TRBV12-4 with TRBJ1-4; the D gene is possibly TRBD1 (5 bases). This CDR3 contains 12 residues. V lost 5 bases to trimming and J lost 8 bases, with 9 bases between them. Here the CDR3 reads CASSRQKEKLFF. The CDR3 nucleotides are TGTGCCAGCAGTCGACAGAAAGAAAAACTGTTTTTT.

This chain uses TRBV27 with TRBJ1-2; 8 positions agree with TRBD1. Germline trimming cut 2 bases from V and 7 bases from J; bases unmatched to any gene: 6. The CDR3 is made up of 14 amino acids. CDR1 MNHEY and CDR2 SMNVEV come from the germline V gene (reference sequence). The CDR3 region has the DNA TGTGCCAGCAGTTTACTGGACAGGGCAACTGGCTACACCTTC. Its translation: CASSLLDRATGYTF.

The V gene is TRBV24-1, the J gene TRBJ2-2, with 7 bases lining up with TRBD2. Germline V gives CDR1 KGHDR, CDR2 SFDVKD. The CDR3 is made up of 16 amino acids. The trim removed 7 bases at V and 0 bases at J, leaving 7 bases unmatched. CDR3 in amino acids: CATRAGLSSNTGELFF. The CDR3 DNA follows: TGTGCCACCAGAGCGGGACTGAGCTCGAACACCGGGGAGCTGTTTTTT.

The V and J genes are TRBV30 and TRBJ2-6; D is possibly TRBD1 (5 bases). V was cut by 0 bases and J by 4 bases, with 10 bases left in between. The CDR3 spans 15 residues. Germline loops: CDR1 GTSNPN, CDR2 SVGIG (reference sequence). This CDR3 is CAWSVPGSGANVLTF. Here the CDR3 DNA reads TGTGCCTGGAGTGTACCAGGGTCCGGGGCCAACGTCCTGACTTTC. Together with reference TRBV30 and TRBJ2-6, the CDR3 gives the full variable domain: SQTIHQWPATLVQPVGSPLSLECTVEGTSNPNLYWYRQAAGRGLQLLFYSVGIGQISSEVPQNLSASRPQDRQFILSSKKLLLSDSGFYLCAWSVPGSGANVLTFGAGSRLTVL.

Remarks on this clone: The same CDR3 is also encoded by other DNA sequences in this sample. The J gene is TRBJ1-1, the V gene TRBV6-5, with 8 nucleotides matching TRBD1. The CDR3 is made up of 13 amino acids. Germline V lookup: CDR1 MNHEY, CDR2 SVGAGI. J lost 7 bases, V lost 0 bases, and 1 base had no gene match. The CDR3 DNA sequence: TGTGCCAGCAGTTACTCAGGACAGGGTGAAGCTTTCTTT. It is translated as CASSYSGQGEAFF.